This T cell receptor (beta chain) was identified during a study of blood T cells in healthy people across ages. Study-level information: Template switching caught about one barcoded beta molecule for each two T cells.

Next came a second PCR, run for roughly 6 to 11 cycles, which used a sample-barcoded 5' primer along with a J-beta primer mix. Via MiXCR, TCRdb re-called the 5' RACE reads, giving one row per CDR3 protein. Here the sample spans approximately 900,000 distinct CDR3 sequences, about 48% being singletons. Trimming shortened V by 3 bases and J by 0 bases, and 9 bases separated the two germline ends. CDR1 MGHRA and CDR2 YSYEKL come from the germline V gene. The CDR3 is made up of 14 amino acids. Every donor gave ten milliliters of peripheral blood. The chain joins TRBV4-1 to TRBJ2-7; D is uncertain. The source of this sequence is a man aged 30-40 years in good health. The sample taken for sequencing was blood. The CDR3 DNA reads TGCGCCAGCAGCCAGGGTCCTTACTCCTACGAGCAGTACTTC. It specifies CASSQGPYSYEQYF.